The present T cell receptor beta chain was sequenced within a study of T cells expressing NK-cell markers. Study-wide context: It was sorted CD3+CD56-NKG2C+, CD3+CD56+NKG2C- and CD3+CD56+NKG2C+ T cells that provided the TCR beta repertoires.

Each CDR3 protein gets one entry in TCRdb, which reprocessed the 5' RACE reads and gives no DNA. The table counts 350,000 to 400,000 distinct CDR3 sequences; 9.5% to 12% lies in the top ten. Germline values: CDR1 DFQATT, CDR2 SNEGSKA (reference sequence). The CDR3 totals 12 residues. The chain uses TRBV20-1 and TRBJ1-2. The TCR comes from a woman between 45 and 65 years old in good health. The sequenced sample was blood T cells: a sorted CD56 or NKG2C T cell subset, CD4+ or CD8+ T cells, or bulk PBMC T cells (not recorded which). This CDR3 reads CSARERYYGYTF.